This T cell receptor beta chain was found in a study of cytomegalovirus exposure and HLA in healthy donors. Study as a whole: Tens of millions of unique TCRs, all from HLA-typed donors, were included in an early release of the data.

A remark on this clone: Its antigen is as yet unknown.

PCR used 60 Vbeta primers and 13 Jbeta primers. Assay: immunoSEQ multiplex PCR; the TCRdb copy retains only in-frame clones and omits some. The data contain about 150,000 clones, about 64% of them singletons. Study outcomes and limitations: Altogether, more than 150 TCR beta chains were recorded as cytomegalovirus-associated. Later analysis identified a missense DCLRE1C variant that was linked to TCR beta V- and J-gene trimming.

The TCR sequence derives from a woman aged 30 to 39 in good health and CMV-seropositive. The specimen was PBMCs.

In DNA, the CDR3 is TGTGCCAGCTCACCCCGACAGGGGCAATTCTACGAGCAGTACTTC. This codes for CASSPRQGQFYEQYF. This rearrangement joins TRBV18 to TRBJ2-7; 8 bases map to TRBD1. Germline V gene sequence: CDR1 KGHSH, CDR2 LQKENI. Trimming took 3 bases from V and 3 from J; bases not matched to a gene: 7. This CDR3 has 15 residues.